This T cell receptor (beta chain) was sequenced in a study of Ad26.COV2.S vaccination and SARS-CoV-2 variants. Repertoires were generated with immunoSEQ multiplex PCR, while TCRdb's copy carries only in-frame clones and drops some. The data hold approximately 460,000 clones, with roughly nine tenths observed a single time. This CDR3 region has 18 residues. The V gene lost 6 bases and the J gene lost 1 base, with 24 bases spanning the gap. Germline CDR1 reads MDHEN; CDR2 reads SYDVKM. Treatment reported: around 19 received Ad26.COV2.S at low or high dose, single or two shots; a few received placebo; per-sample allocation not given. Sampling was done on day 63 after the first vaccine or placebo injection.

The TCR comes from a person aged 18-65 years who received the Ad26.COV2.S COVID-19 vaccine or a placebo. The rearrangement joins TRBV28 to TRBJ1-2; perhaps TRBD1 as D (5 bases). The specimen comprised peripheral blood, sampled in a trial of Ad26.COV2.S vaccine versus placebo. The CDR3 nucleotides are TGTGCCAGCAGACCAGTTCCCGCCGGGGGGGGTTATAACTATGGCTACACCTTC. Its protein product is CASRPVPAGGGYNYGYTF.